Listed below are T cell receptor beta chains from one sample, sequenced in a study of blood T cell repertoires in COVID-19. Produced via immunoSEQ multiplex PCR; TCRdb's table is partial and in-frame only. The table shows approximately 300,000 clones, with 80% to 90% occurring only once. Sequenced material: PBMCs or T cells enriched from blood (not recorded which). Receptors were obtained from a woman aged 30 to 39 who had recovered from COVID-19. CDR3s include the opening cysteine and the closing phenylalanine or tryptophan. D genes are given only for firm matches. A row's size may be missing; if present it is once, few, many or a size class.

>-|-|TRBJ1-4|TRBV12-3/TRBV12-4
TGTGCCAGCAGAAAGGGGTTTAGTGAAAAACTGTTTTTT
CASRKGFSEKLFF
>-|TRBD1|TRBJ1-6|TRBV7-9
TGTGCCAGCAGCTCTCCCGGGACAGACAATTCACCCCTCCACTTT
CASSSPGTDNSPLHF
>-|-|TRBJ2-7|TRBV9
TGTGCCAGCAGCCACCCTCGAACAGGTGACTCCTACGAGCAGTACTTC
CASSHPRTGDSYEQYF
>-|-|TRBJ2-7|TRBV28
TGTGCCAGCAGTCCCCCGCCGGGGGACGTCTACGAGCAGTACTTC
CASSPPPGDVYEQYF
>-|-|TRBJ1-1|TRBV28
TGTGCCAGCAGTTTAGGGAGCATGAACACTGAAGCTTTCTTT
CASSLGSMNTEAFF
>-|TRBD1|TRBJ1-1|TRBV23-1
TGCGCCAGCAATCCGGGACAGGGAGGGAGGGACACTGAAGCTTTCTTT
CASNPGQGGRDTEAFF
>once|-|TRBJ2-1|TRBV28
TGTGCCAGCAGTGAGGAATCGGATGAGCAGTTCTTC
CASSEESDEQFF
>-|-|TRBJ1-3|TRBV2
TGTGCCAGCAGTGAAGCGACTCCCGGGGGCACCATATATTTT
CASSEATPGGTIYF
>-|-|TRBJ1-1|TRBV5-4
TGTGCCAGCAGCTTGGCCTCGGGGTACACTGAAGCTTTCTTT
CASSLASGYTEAFF
>-|-|TRBJ1-5|TRBV2
TGTGCCAGCAGTGAAACCGGGAGCAATCAGCCCCAGCATTTT
CASSETGSNQPQHF
>-|-|TRBJ2-1|TRBV27
TGTGCCAGCAGTCCCTTTGCGGGCTCCTACAATGAGCAGTTCTTC
CASSPFAGSYNEQFF